This T cell receptor (beta chain) was identified during a study of blood T cell repertoires in COVID-19. Study context: Both acute and convalescent COVID-19 samples were obtained from the United States, Italy and Spain.

For recovered donors of Cohort 3, there were two negative PCRs, clearance, or symptom resolution. V was pared by 4 bases and J by 6 bases, with 9 bases of the junction left unmatched. Per germline, CDR1 SGHRS and CDR2 YFSETQ. The CDR3 is 15 residues long. In the authors' workflow: Nucleated cell counts were estimated from reference gene primer amplification. Profiling relied on immunoSEQ multiplex PCR, and the TCRdb table lists in-frame clones only, not all of them. D and trimming come from the DNA, and the V and J calls and clone size come from that table. The sample holds fewer than 300,000 clones, around 85% seen once.

The chain links TRBV5-1 to TRBJ2-7, with 11 bases that match TRBD2. Input material: PBMCs or T cells enriched from blood (not recorded which). This clonotype was obtained from a woman between 50 and 59 years old who had recovered from COVID-19. Here the CDR3 reads CASSPGLADPREQYF. The CDR3, as DNA: TGCGCCAGCAGCCCGGGACTAGCGGACCCCCGCGAGCAGTACTTC.